The entry below describes one T cell receptor (beta chain). This record belongs to a study of T cell responses to AZD1222 COVID-19 vaccine. CDR1 MNHEY and CDR2 SVGAGI come from the germline V gene. The V end was cut by 7 bases, the J end by 7 bases, with 17 bases between. The CDR3 has 15 amino acids. Only in-frame clones appear in the TCRdb table, and some are missing; sequencing was by immunoSEQ multiplex PCR. The sample has 150,000 to 190,000 clones; roughly 90% are singletons. This material consisted of peripheral blood, taken 28 days after the second AZD1222 dose. The receptor was isolated from an adult who received the AZD1222 COVID-19 vaccine. The V gene is TRBV6-5, the J gene TRBJ1-6; D may be TRBD1 (6 bases). This CDR3 reads CASTIGGSRNSPLHF. CDR3 DNA sequence: TGTGCCAGCACCATAGGGGGTTCGCGGAATTCACCCCTCCACTTT.